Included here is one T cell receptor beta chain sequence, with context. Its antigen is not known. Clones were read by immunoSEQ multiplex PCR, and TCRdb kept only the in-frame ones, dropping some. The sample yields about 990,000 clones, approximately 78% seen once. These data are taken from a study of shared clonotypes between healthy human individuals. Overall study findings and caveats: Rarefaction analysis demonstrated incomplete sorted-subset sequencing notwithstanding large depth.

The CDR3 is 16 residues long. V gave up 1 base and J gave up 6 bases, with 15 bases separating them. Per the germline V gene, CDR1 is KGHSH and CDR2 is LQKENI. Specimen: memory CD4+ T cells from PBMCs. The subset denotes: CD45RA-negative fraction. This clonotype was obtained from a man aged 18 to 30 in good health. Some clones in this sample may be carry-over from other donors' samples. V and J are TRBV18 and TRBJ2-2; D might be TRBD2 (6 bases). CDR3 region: CASSPRGGYGAGELFF. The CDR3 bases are TGTGCCAGCTCACCACGTGGAGGGTATGGGGCCGGGGAGCTGTTTTTT.